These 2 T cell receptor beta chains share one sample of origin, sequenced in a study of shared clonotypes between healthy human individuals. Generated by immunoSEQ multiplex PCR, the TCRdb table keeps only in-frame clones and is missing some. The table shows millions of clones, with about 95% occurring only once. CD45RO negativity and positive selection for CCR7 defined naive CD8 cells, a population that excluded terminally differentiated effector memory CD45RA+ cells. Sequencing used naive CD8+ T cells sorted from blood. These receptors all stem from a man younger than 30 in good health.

CDR3 amino acids: CASSRLWTSWEETQYF. CDR3 nucleotides: TGCGCCAGCAGCCGATTGTGGACTAGCTGGGAAGAGACCCAGTACTTC. V and J are TRBV4-3 and TRBJ2-5; 8 bases are shared with TRBD2. The length of the CDR3 is 16 residues. Unmatched junction bases numbered 10, after V lost 4 bases and J lost 3 bases. Germline CDR1 and CDR2: LGHNA and YSLEER.

This chain's CDR3 is CASSARSSTEQFF. CDR3 nucleotides: TGTGCCAGCAGCGCCCGTAGTTCGACTGAGCAGTTCTTC. The gene calls are TRBV11-2 and TRBJ2-1; D uncertain. From germline, CDR1 is SGHAT and CDR2 FQNNGV. Trimming cost V 5 bases and J 9 bases, with 14 bases left between them. The CDR3 is made up of 13 amino acids.